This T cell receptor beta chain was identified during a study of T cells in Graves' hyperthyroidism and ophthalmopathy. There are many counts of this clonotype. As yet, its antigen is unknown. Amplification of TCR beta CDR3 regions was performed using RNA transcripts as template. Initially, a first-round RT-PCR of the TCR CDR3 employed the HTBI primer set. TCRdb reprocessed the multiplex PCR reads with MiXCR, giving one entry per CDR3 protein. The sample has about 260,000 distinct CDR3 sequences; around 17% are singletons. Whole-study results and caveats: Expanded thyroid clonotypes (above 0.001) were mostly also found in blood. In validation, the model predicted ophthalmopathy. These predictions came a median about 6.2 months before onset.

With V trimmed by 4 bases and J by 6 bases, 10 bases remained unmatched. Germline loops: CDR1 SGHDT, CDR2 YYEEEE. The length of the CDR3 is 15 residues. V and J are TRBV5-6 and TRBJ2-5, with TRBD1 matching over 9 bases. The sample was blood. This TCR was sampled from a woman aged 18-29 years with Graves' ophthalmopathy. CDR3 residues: CASSLPGQGGQTQYF. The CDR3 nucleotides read TGTGCCAGCAGCCTCCCGGGACAGGGAGGGCAGACCCAGTACTTC.